The next 5 T cell receptor beta chains were all read from a single sample in a study of shared clonotypes between healthy human individuals. CD45RO-negative, CCR7-positively selected cells formed the naive CD8 fraction, excluding terminally differentiated effector memory CD45RA+ cells. Sequencing used immunoSEQ multiplex PCR; TCRdb keeps in-frame clones, though not all of them. The sample holds millions of clones; around 93% are singletons and the top ten take 1.5% to 2%. Input material: naive CD8+ T cells from PBMCs. These TCRs come from a man aged 18-30 years in good health. Some clones in this sample may be carry-over from other donors' samples.

The chain uses TRBV14 and TRBJ2-3, with a tentative D call TRBD2 (5 bases). CDR1 and CDR2 from the germline V gene are SGHDN and FVKESK. V was pared by 4 bases and J by 7 bases, with 12 bases between. The CDR3 is 13 amino acids. The CDR3 here is CASSPPLGHTQYF. The DNA for the CDR3 is TGTGCCAGCAGCCCTCCACTAGGGCATACGCAGTATTTT.

This clone was detected a few times. The conserved phenylalanine or tryptophan is not found at the CDR3 terminus, so this likely reflects a read error. The limits of the CDR3 on the DNA are not certain, so only TCRdb's listed CDR3 is given. The chain uses TRBV30 and TRBJ1-4. Both ends counted, the CDR3 spans 10 residues. Germline-derived CDR1 and CDR2 are GTSNPN and SVGIG (reference sequence). CDR3 loop: CAWSVPEGFC.

This rearrangement joins TRBV9 to TRBJ2-1; the D is unclear. Germline V lookup: CDR1 SGDLS, CDR2 YYNGEE. The CDR3 runs to 15 residues. The germline V and J ends were trimmed by 0 bases and 1 base, with 8 bases remaining between them. Written as DNA, the CDR3 is TGTGCCAGCAGCGTAGACTACCCATCCTACAATGAGCAGTTCTTC. This sequence encodes CASSVDYPSYNEQFF.

This sequence joins TRBV11-2 and TRBJ2-2; TRBD1 might be the D (6 bases). Trimming removed 5 bases from V and 1 base from J, with 14 bases in between. The CDR3 is 16 residues long. The germline CDR1 and CDR2 sequences are SGHAT and FQNNGV. CDR3 protein: CASSPNLGGNTGELFF. The CDR3 DNA is TGTGCCAGCAGCCCTAACTTAGGGGGGAACACCGGGGAGCTGTTTTTT.

This clone showed up just once. The V gene is TRBV9, the J gene TRBJ2-1, with D perhaps TRBD1 (6 bases). The length of the CDR3 is 18 residues. Germline V CDR1 and CDR2: SGDLS, YYNGEE. V was trimmed by 3 bases and J by 1 base, leaving 20 bases between them. The CDR3: CASSAPNSGDGSYNEQFF. CDR3 sequence (DNA): TGTGCCAGCAGCGCCCCAAACTCAGGGGATGGATCCTACAATGAGCAGTTCTTC.